The present TCR beta chain was sequenced within a study of monozygotic twins with inflammatory bowel disease. Turning to this clonotype: Its antigen is not identified.

Germline loops: CDR1 SGHTA, CDR2 FQGNSA. There are 16 residues in the CDR3. Study observations and caveats: Whether twins were concordant or discordant made no difference to repertoire similarity, possibly from limited power.

There were 3,000 to 4,000 ng of total RNA used for each TCR library. Each UMI harboured a 6-nucleotide sample barcode and was appended via template switching. TCRdb reprocessed the 5' RACE reads and reports one entry per CDR3 protein, with no DNA. The sample data list approximately 400,000 distinct CDR3 sequences. V usage is TRBV7-2 and J usage is TRBJ2-2; TCRdb proposes TRBD1, but this gene call is untestable without DNA. Sequenced input: blood. The sequence derives from a human donor with ulcerative colitis or Crohn's disease, or a healthy co-twin of an affected twin (not recorded which). This chain's CDR3 is CASSLQGAFNTGELFF.